This TCR beta chain was obtained from a study of blood T cell repertoires in COVID-19. Study-wide background: COVID-19 samples, acute and convalescent, were from the United States, Italy and Spain.

The method was immunoSEQ multiplex PCR; TCRdb's version includes in-frame clones alone and lacks a portion of them. The data contain more than 50,000 clones, around four fifths of them singletons. Per the germline V gene, CDR1 is KGHSH and CDR2 is LQKENI. This CDR3 comprises 15 residues. V was clipped by 3 bases and J by 0 bases, with 6 bases between them. Sequences were obtained from peripheral blood. This chain uses TRBV18 with TRBJ2-6; perhaps TRBD1 as D (5 bases). The receptor comes from a human donor in a cohort sampled during active COVID-19. The CDR3 sequence is CASSPRDSGANVLTF. The DNA for the CDR3 is TGTGCCAGCTCACCCAGGGACTCTGGGGCCAACGTCCTGACTTTC. Full variable domain (outside the CDR3, taken from reference TRBV18 and TRBJ2-6): NAGVMQNPRHLVRRRGQEARLRCSPMKGHSHVYWYRQLPEEGLKFMVYLQKENIIDESGMPKERFSAEFPKEGPSILRIQQVVRGDSAAYFCASSPRDSGANVLTFGAGSRLTVL.